This T cell receptor beta chain was profiled in a study of spatial heterogeneity in lung cancer. Study observations and caveats: Expanded intratumoral alpha and beta TCR counts tracked tumor mutation counts.

The ends were cut back, 1 base at V and 3 bases at J, with 16 bases in the middle. There are 16 residues in the CDR3. Germline CDR1 is SGHDN and CDR2 is FVKESK. TCRdb reprocessed the 5' RACE reads with MiXCR, giving one entry per CDR3 protein. The profile shows about 4,000 distinct CDR3 sequences, roughly two fifths of them singletons. Time point specified: sample taken at primary tumor resection. This clonotype was picked up one time. Its antigen is unidentified. Sequencing used lung tumor tissue, obtained at surgery. The sequence came from a male donor with early-stage non-small cell lung cancer. The chain links TRBV14 to TRBJ2-7; perhaps TRBD2 as D (5 bases). CDR3 coding DNA: TGTGCCAGCAGCCAAGTGGGGATTACCGGGATCTACGAGCAGTACTTC. It is translated as CASSQVGITGIYEQYF.